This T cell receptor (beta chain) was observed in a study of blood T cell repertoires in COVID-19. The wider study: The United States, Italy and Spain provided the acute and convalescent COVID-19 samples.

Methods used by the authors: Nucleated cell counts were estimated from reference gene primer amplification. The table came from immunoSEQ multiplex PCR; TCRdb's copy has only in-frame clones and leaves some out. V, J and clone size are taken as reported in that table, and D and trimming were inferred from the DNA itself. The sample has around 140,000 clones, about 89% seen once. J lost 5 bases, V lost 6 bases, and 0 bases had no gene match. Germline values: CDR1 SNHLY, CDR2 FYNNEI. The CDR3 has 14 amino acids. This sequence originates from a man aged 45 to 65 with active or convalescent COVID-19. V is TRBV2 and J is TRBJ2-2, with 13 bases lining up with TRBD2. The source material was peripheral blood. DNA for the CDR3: TGTGCCAGCAGGACTAGCGGGGGGACCGGGGAGCTGTTTTTT. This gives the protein CASRTSGGTGELFF.